This TCR beta chain was sequenced in a study of T cells in localized non-small cell lung cancer. The CDR3 consists of 13 residues. The V end was cut by 1 base, the J end by 7 bases, with 6 bases between. CDR1 is SGHTS and CDR2 is YDEGEE in the germline V gene. The repertoire was sequenced with immunoSEQ multiplex PCR; TCRdb's copy has only in-frame clones and lacks some. The table lists about 54,000 clones, about 85% of them singletons, with 20% in the top ten. This sequence was found in a female donor over 55 with stage II squamous cell lung carcinoma. Sample: peripheral blood, taken before any cancer treatment. The chain uses TRBV5-8 and TRBJ1-6, with D uncertain. The CDR3 protein is CASSLSDNSPLHF. The CDR3 DNA reads TGTGCCAGCAGCTTGTCGGACAATTCACCCCTCCACTTT.